A selection of T cell receptor beta chains follows, all from one sample in a study of T cell repertoires in cytomegalovirus infection. Their antigens are not known. TCRdb redid the calling of the reads with MiXCR, one entry per CDR3 protein. Of a few hundred thousand distinct CDR3 sequences listed, 20% to 25% are singletons. This specimen consisted of cultured PBMCs, obtained from culture after CMV antigen stimulation. Every receptor here comes from a human donor in good health (CMV status not recorded). Some clones in this sample may be carry-over from other donors' samples. Both conserved end residues are part of each CDR3. The order of the fields is V gene, CDR3 protein.

V: TRBV6-5
CDR3: CASSSTGLGIGTGELFF

V: TRBV6-6
CDR3: CASSYRADEAFF

V: TRBV20-1
CDR3: CSARGQGGLAGGRDNEQFF

V: TRBV7-2
CDR3: CASRSGQGYYGYTF

V: TRBV30
CDR3: CAWSSRLRGNQPQHF

V: TRBV20-1
CDR3: CSVGSGRDAKNIQYF

V: TRBV7-4
CDR3: CASTPRDRVTEAFF

V: TRBV24-1
CDR3: CATSDYVTTSGDTQYF

V: TRBV15
CDR3: CATSRDRVTLGYTF

V: TRBV19
CDR3: CASRRELSYNEQFF

V: TRBV6-6
CDR3: CASRRLAGPSSSYNEQFF

V: TRBV2
CDR3: CASSRQGAIYGYTF

V: TRBV9
CDR3: CASSIGGTGIEQYF

V: TRBV7-2
CDR3: CASSPPKRDPYEQYF

V: TRBV4-2
CDR3: CASSLGLALNTGELFF

V: TRBV7-2
CDR3: CASSLGVRLAHPGELFF

V: TRBV7-6
CDR3: CASSLDILAGTDTQYF

V: TRBV18
CDR3: CASSPWSDGNTIYF

V: TRBV6-2/TRBV6-3
CDR3: CASSFGTSGSVDTQYF

V: TRBV6-1
CDR3: CASSGGLGGETQYF

V: TRBV20-1
CDR3: CSAMAPSQEKLFF

V: TRBV20-1
CDR3: CSTGTGGVKMETQYF

V: TRBV28
CDR3: CATQLLSSIAGDYEQYF

V: TRBV13
CDR3: CASSGISQETQYF

V: TRBV19
CDR3: CASLDRNTEAFF

V: TRBV7-9
CDR3: CASSHTGAYNEQFF

V: TRBV4-1
CDR3: CASSQSSGGELFF

V: TRBV7-2
CDR3: CASSLAQTVGYTF

V: TRBV24-1
CDR3: CATSDSAEAGEQFF

V: TRBV7-9
CDR3: CASSYSGLNTDTQYF

V: TRBV6-2/TRBV6-3
CDR3: CAARERELRGETQYF

V: TRBV4-3
CDR3: CASSEGPHNEQFF

V: TRBV7-2
CDR3: CASEKGADTQYF

V: TRBV4-1
CDR3: CASSQEASSSYNSPLHF

V: TRBV28
CDR3: CASGTSGRTTQETQYF

V: TRBV7-9
CDR3: CASSLYRDQETQYF

V: TRBV7-2
CDR3: CASSPWTGYYEQYF

V: TRBV20-1
CDR3: CSASYSGRAYEQYF

V: TRBV5-6
CDR3: CASSRWGLADSYNEQFF

V: TRBV12-3/TRBV12-4
CDR3: CASSLVLGGRSYNEQFF

V: TRBV20-1
CDR3: CSARDGWPGRSSGNTIYF

V: TRBV5-4
CDR3: CASSLVPEGGEQFF

V: TRBV27
CDR3: CASSPIAGVNNEQFF

V: TRBV6-2/TRBV6-3
CDR3: CASSTDSGSKTQYF

V: TRBV6-5
CDR3: CASSRDRAPYNEQFF